One sample yielded the 31 T cell receptor beta chains listed below, sequenced in a study of cytotoxic CD8 clonotypes in ibrutinib-treated CLL. Some clones are missing from TCRdb's copy, which holds only in-frame ones; the method was immunoSEQ multiplex PCR. The sample shows 50,000 to 65,000 clones, approximately 57% of them seen only once. The sample here was PBMCs, taken after 12 months of ibrutinib treatment. These receptors were collected from a human donor with chronic lymphocytic leukemia.

This sequence joins TRBV9 and TRBJ2-7, with TRBD2 identical over 8 bases. CDR1 and CDR2 (germline): SGDLS, YYNGEE. The CDR3 loop spans 16 amino acids. The ends lost 4 bases at V and 2 bases at J; junction bases unmatched: 11. CDR3 sequence: CASSTGSGKGTYEQYF. CDR3 bases: TGTGCCAGCAGCACAGGTAGCGGGAAGGGAACCTACGAGCAGTACTTC.

The chain uses TRBV4-1 and TRBJ2-2, with a weak D call TRBD1 (6 bases). The V end lost 1 base, the J end lost 1 base, and 13 bases lay between the germline ends. The CDR3 has 17 amino acids. The germline V gene encodes CDR1 MGHRA and CDR2 YSYEKL. CDR3 sequence reads: CASSQGPKTGNTGELFF. CDR3 sequence (DNA): TGCGCCAGCAGCCAAGGACCAAAGACAGGGAACACCGGGGAGCTGTTTTTT.

This chain joins TRBV5-1 and TRBJ2-3; D is unclear. Trimming removed 0 bases from V and 1 base from J, with 3 bases in between. The germline V gene has CDR1 SGHRS and CDR2 YFSETQ. CDR3 length equals 13 residues. Here the CDR3 DNA reads TGCGCCAGCAGCTTGGTTCGCACAGATACGCAGTATTTT. This gives the protein CASSLVRTDTQYF.

This clone was seen more than once but under ten times. The rearrangement links TRBV10-3 to TRBJ2-2; 8 nucleotides align to TRBD2. Germline V gene data show CDR1 as ENHRY and CDR2 as SYGVKD. The CDR3 is made up of 15 amino acids. The V segment lost 6 bases and the J segment 0 bases; nucleotides outside the gene matches: 3. The CDR3 sequence is CAIRGLGTNTGELFF. The CDR3 region has the DNA TGTGCCATCAGGGGACTAGGGACGAACACCGGGGAGCTGTTTTTT.

The CDR3, as DNA: TGTGCCAGCAGCGTAGGAGATTTGGGGCTAGGTTCGATCCAGTTCTTC. Translation gives CASSVGDLGLGSIQFF. The chain links TRBV9 to TRBJ2-1, with a weak D call TRBD1 (5 bases). This CDR3 contains 16 residues. V was cut by 0 bases and J by 13 bases, with 23 bases left in between. Germline V gene data show CDR1 as SGDLS and CDR2 as YYNGEE.

The rearrangement uses TRBV28 and TRBJ1-1; D is ambiguous. The CDR3 has 15 amino acids. Germline V gene lookup returns CDR1 MDHEN and CDR2 SYDVKM. The V end lost 8 bases, the J end lost 7 bases, and 23 bases lay between the germline ends. CDR3 protein: CASRPFRTPRIEAFF. CDR3 DNA sequence: TGTGCCAGCCGCCCCTTTAGGACCCCCCGGATTGAAGCTTTCTTT.

In its sample, this clone was seen many times. The V gene is TRBV2, the J gene TRBJ1-4; D is undetermined. Trimming removed 6 bases at V and 5 bases at J, with 10 bases between. Germline assignment: CDR1 SNHLY and CDR2 FYNNEI. The CDR3 is 13 residues long. In DNA form, the CDR3 reads TGTGCCAGCAGAGGGCCAAAAAATGAAAAACTGTTTTTT. This sequence encodes CASRGPKNEKLFF.

The chain recombines TRBV11-2 with TRBJ2-1; D perhaps matches TRBD2 (6 bases). V was pared by 2 bases and J by 6 bases, with 20 bases between. CDR3 length: 17 amino acids. Per the germline V gene, CDR1 is SGHAT and CDR2 is FQNNGV. The CDR3 sequence: CASSLLILIGGVNEQFF. CDR3 DNA: TGTGCCAGCAGCTTATTAATATTGATCGGCGGGGTCAATGAGCAGTTCTTC. Using reference TRBV11-2 and TRBJ2-1 for the parts outside the CDR3, the full variable domain is EAGVAQSPRYKIIEKRQSVAFWCNPISGHATLYWYQQILGQGPKLLIQFQNNGVVDDSQLPKDRFSAERLKGVDSTLKIQPAKLEDSAVYLCASSLLILIGGVNEQFFGPGTRLTVL.

In this sample, this clone turned up a few times. The chain couples TRBV5-1 to TRBJ1-5, with D uncertain. CDR1 SGHRS and CDR2 YFSETQ come from the germline V gene. This CDR3 spans 13 amino acids. Between the trimmed V and J ends, which lost 1 base and 3 bases, there was a span of 5 bases. CDR3 coding DNA: TGCGCCAGCAGCTTGTCTTCCAATCAGCCCCAGCATTTT. This codes for CASSLSSNQPQHF. Supplemented by reference TRBV5-1 and TRBJ1-5, the full variable domain reads KAGVTQTPRYLIKTRGQQVTLSCSPISGHRSVSWYQQTPGQGLQFLFEYFSETQRNKGNFPGRFSGRQFSNSRSEMNVSTLELGDSALYLCASSLSSNQPQHFGDGTRLSIL.

The V gene is TRBV5-4, the J gene TRBJ2-7, with 9 bases matching TRBD1. This CDR3 comprises 16 residues. J was trimmed by 4 bases and V by 0 bases; bases with no gene match: 8. Per germline, CDR1 SGHNT and CDR2 YYREEE (reference sequence). The CDR3 region is CASSLDPPGTGYEQYV. DNA of the CDR3: TGTGCCAGCAGCTTGGATCCACCCGGGACAGGGTACGAGCAGTACGTC.

In its sample, this clone was seen once. The rearrangement joins TRBV5-1 to TRBJ2-2; the D gene is possibly TRBD2 (5 bases). In germline, CDR1 is SGHRS, CDR2 YFSETQ. V lost 2 bases to trimming and J lost 0 bases, with 14 bases between them. The CDR3 extends over 17 amino acids. The CDR3, as DNA: TGCGCCAGCAGCTTTCGAGGGATCTTATCGAACACCGGGGAGCTGTTTTTT. Protein sequence: CASSFRGILSNTGELFF.

The chain joins TRBV27 to TRBJ2-7, with D tentatively TRBD1 (6 bases). V lost 2 bases and J lost 2, with 16 bases in between. CDR1 and CDR2 (germline): MNHEY, SMNVEV (reference sequence). CDR3 size: 16 residues. This CDR3 is CASSLRQTGETYEQYF. CDR3 sequence (DNA): TGTGCCAGCAGTTTAAGGCAGACAGGAGAAACCTACGAGCAGTACTTC.

The chain links TRBV11-3 to TRBJ2-5; 11 nucleotides line up with TRBD2. This CDR3 contains 16 residues. J gave up 4 bases and V 5 bases, and 9 bases lay outside the gene matches. The germline V gene encodes CDR1 SGHNT and CDR2 YENEEA. This CDR3 is CASSPGSGRARETQYF. The CDR3 DNA is TGTGCCAGCAGCCCCGGTAGCGGGAGGGCCAGAGAGACCCAGTACTTC.

The V and J genes are TRBV5-1 and TRBJ2-1; 8 bases are shared with TRBD2. Trimming took 0 bases from V and 0 from J; bases not matched to a gene: 2. The CDR3 length is 16 residues. CDR1 SGHRS and CDR2 YFSETQ come from the germline V gene. CDR3 nucleotides: TGCGCCAGCAGCTTGGCGGGGGGGAGCTCCTACAATGAGCAGTTCTTC. This codes for CASSLAGGSSYNEQFF.

This clone was counted between two and nine times. V usage is TRBV11-3 and J usage is TRBJ2-1; no definite D call. CDR1 and CDR2 from the germline V gene are SGHNT and YENEEA. Trimming pared 5 bases from V and 6 bases from J, leaving 14 bases between. CDR3 length equals 14 residues. The CDR3: CASSPEQASNEQFF. The CDR3 nucleotides are TGTGCCAGCAGCCCCGAGCAGGCTTCCAATGAGCAGTTCTTC.

A few counts support this clone. The chain links TRBV28 to TRBJ1-4; D is possibly TRBD1 (6 bases). Germline CDR1 MDHEN, CDR2 SYDVKM. The CDR3 extends over 16 amino acids. Trimming cost V 2 bases and J 10 bases, with 20 bases left between them. CDR3 DNA sequence: TGTGCCAGCAGTTTAACCCCCTTGGGGGGCGTTGGAAAACTGTTTTTT. Translated: CASSLTPLGGVGKLFF.

The chain uses TRBV7-9 and TRBJ1-5, with no clear D. This CDR3 has 13 residues. Trimming shortened V by 1 base and J by 5 bases, and 6 bases separated the two germline ends. Germline values: CDR1 SEHNR, CDR2 FQNEAQ (reference sequence). The CDR3 loop reads CASSLVGHQPQHF. In DNA, the CDR3 is TGTGCCAGCAGCTTAGTCGGACATCAGCCCCAGCATTTT.

This clone was observed a handful of times. This rearrangement joins TRBV7-7 to TRBJ2-1, with D possibly being TRBD2 (6 bases). Germline CDR1 reads SSHAT; CDR2 reads FNYEAQ (reference sequence). The CDR3 is 15 amino acids. The V end was cut by 5 bases, the J end by 8 bases, with 19 bases between. CDR3 region: CASSLGTYRGDEQFF. The CDR3 nucleotides are TGTGCCAGCAGCCTCGGGACTTACCGGGGTGATGAGCAGTTCTTC.

V and J are TRBV19 and TRBJ2-2; no clear D gene. The germline CDR1 and CDR2 sequences are LNHDA and SQIVND (reference sequence). The CDR3 consists of 13 residues. Trimming removed 7 bases at V and 1 base at J, with 7 bases between. The chain's CDR3 is CASNRRNTGELFF. In DNA, the CDR3 is TGTGCCAGTAACCGGAGGAACACCGGGGAGCTGTTTTTT.

This chain uses TRBV4-1 with TRBJ2-5; D gene unclear. Germline V gives CDR1 MGHRA, CDR2 YSYEKL. This CDR3 comprises 17 residues. V gave up 0 bases and J gave up 1 base, with 15 bases separating them. CDR3 nucleotides: TGCGCCAGCAGCCAAGAAGAGGCAGCTACATTCCAAGAGACCCAGTACTTC. Residues: CASSQEEAATFQETQYF.

This clone was seen repeatedly, ten times or more. V and J are TRBV7-9 and TRBJ1-2; D is uncertain. Germline CDR1 reads SEHNR; CDR2 reads FQNEAQ (reference sequence). V shed 4 bases and J shed 5 bases, with 5 bases lying between them. This CDR3 comprises 11 residues. CDR3 bases: TGTGCCAGCAGCTCTCGATATGGCTACACCTTC. It is translated as CASSSRYGYTF.

The J gene is TRBJ2-2, the V gene TRBV10-3; 9 positions agree with TRBD2. J was trimmed by 1 base and V by 10 bases; bases with no gene match: 4. This CDR3 has 14 amino acids. Germline lookup yields CDR1 ENHRY and CDR2 SYGVKD. This CDR3 reads CASGLAKNTGELFF. CDR3 DNA: TGTGCCAGCGGACTAGCGAAGAACACCGGGGAGCTGTTTTTT.

The chain carries TRBV11-2 and TRBJ2-1; 13 bases match TRBD2. The CDR3 totals 15 residues. The V gene end was trimmed by 5 bases and the J gene end by 2 bases; junction bases not matched to a gene: 0. CDR1 is SGHAT, CDR2 FQNNGV, per germline. This CDR3 reads CASSTSGRAYNEQFF. The CDR3 DNA reads TGTGCCAGCAGCACTAGCGGGAGGGCCTACAATGAGCAGTTCTTC.

This clone has just one count. The rearrangement links TRBV7-9 to TRBJ2-5, with 12 bases identical to TRBD2. The last part of the DNA fits TRBJ2-7 better; the J call may be wrong. The CDR3 is 17 amino acids. Germline assignment: CDR1 SEHNR and CDR2 FQNEAQ (reference sequence). The CDR3 DNA reads TGTGCCAGCAGCTTAGAATTGTCTAGCGGGAGGGGATACGAGCAGTACTTC. Translation: CASSLELSSGRGYEQYF.

The genes are TRBV6-5 and TRBJ2-5; TRBD2 matches at 7 bases. The germline CDR1 and CDR2 sequences are MNHEY and SVGAGI. Trimming took 10 bases from V and 2 from J; bases not matched to a gene: 10. The length of the CDR3 is 14 residues. CDR3 in amino acids: CATKPVAGQETQYF. CDR3 in DNA: TGTGCCACCAAACCCGTAGCGGGTCAAGAGACCCAGTACTTC.

The rearrangement uses TRBV7-9 and TRBJ2-7; 9 bases match TRBD2. The CDR3 is made up of 17 amino acids. V was pared by 0 bases and J by 3 bases, with 9 bases of the junction left unmatched. Germline-derived CDR1 and CDR2 are SEHNR and FQNEAQ (reference sequence). The CDR3 DNA reads TGTGCCAGCAGCTTAGCCGGAGGGCTAGCGGGACTCTACGAGCAGTACTTC. Its protein product is CASSLAGGLAGLYEQYF.

This chain links TRBV19 with TRBJ2-5; tentatively, D is TRBD2 (5 bases). Trimming removed 3 bases from V and 4 bases from J, with 12 bases in between. The CDR3 extends over 14 amino acids. The germline V gene encodes CDR1 LNHDA and CDR2 SQIVND (reference sequence). The CDR3 DNA is TGTGCCAGTAGTATTGCCCACGGGGTAGAGACCCAGTACTTC. Translated: CASSIAHGVETQYF.

The rearrangement links TRBV6-5 to TRBJ2-2; D is possibly TRBD1 (5 bases). The germline V gene has CDR1 MNHEY and CDR2 SVGAGI. V was trimmed by 10 bases and J by 4 bases, leaving 7 bases between them. This CDR3 has 11 residues. As DNA, the CDR3 is TGTGCCATCCAGGGCACCGGGGAGCTGTTTTTT. This gives the protein CAIQGTGELFF.

CDR3 coding DNA: TGTGCCATCAGTGAGGAGGGAAGAACAGATACGCAGTATTTT. Its protein is CAISEEGRTDTQYF. V gene TRBV10-3 combines with J gene TRBJ2-3; D might be TRBD2 (5 bases). The germline gives CDR1 ENHRY, CDR2 SYGVKD. The V end was cut by 2 bases, the J end by 3 bases, with 9 bases between. The CDR3 has 14 residues.

This clone was recorded many times. J is TRBJ1-2 and V is TRBV19; TRBD1 is a possible D gene (5 bases). Trimming pared 5 bases from V and 4 bases from J, leaving 20 bases between. CDR1 is LNHDA, CDR2 SQIVND, per germline (reference sequence). This CDR3 has 16 amino acids. In nucleotides, the CDR3 is TGTGCCAGTAGTCCCCCGCAGGGCAGGTCATTCTATGGCTACACCTTC. It yields the protein CASSPPQGRSFYGYTF.

The chain is built from TRBV28 and TRBJ1-4; a weak D match, TRBD1 (6 bases). CDR3 length: 15 amino acids. Germline CDR1 MDHEN, CDR2 SYDVKM. V shed 10 bases and J shed 3 bases, with 18 bases lying between them. The CDR3 loop reads CATRGSGQSNEKLFF. For the CDR3, the DNA is TGTGCCACCCGAGGATCGGGACAATCTAATGAAAAACTGTTTTTT.